This entry features one T cell receptor beta chain sequence. What it binds is unknown. With 60 Vbeta and 13 Jbeta primers, the PCR was carried out. Sequencing used immunoSEQ multiplex PCR; TCRdb keeps in-frame clones, though not all of them. The sample lists fewer than 110,000 clones, approximately 84% occurring once. The CDR3 loop spans 13 amino acids. Germline V gives CDR1 MNHEY, CDR2 SVGAGI. The V end was cut by 2 bases, the J end by 3 bases, with 7 bases between. The sample belongs to a study of cytomegalovirus exposure and HLA in healthy donors. At the level of the study: Early release data held 85 million or so unique TCRs from HLA-typed donors.

Study findings and constraints: Analyses of presence and absence presupposed an approximately uniform sequencing depth across donors. As confirmed in vitro, three CMV-associated chains were specific for CMV antigens.

The chain combines TRBV6-5 with TRBJ1-1, with D possibly matching TRBD1 (5 bases). This clonotype was sampled from a man aged 25 to 40 in good health and CMV-seronegative. The sample consisted of PBMCs. Here the CDR3 reads CASSYGRDTEAFF. The CDR3 DNA reads TGTGCCAGCAGTTACGGCAGGGACACTGAAGCTTTCTTT.